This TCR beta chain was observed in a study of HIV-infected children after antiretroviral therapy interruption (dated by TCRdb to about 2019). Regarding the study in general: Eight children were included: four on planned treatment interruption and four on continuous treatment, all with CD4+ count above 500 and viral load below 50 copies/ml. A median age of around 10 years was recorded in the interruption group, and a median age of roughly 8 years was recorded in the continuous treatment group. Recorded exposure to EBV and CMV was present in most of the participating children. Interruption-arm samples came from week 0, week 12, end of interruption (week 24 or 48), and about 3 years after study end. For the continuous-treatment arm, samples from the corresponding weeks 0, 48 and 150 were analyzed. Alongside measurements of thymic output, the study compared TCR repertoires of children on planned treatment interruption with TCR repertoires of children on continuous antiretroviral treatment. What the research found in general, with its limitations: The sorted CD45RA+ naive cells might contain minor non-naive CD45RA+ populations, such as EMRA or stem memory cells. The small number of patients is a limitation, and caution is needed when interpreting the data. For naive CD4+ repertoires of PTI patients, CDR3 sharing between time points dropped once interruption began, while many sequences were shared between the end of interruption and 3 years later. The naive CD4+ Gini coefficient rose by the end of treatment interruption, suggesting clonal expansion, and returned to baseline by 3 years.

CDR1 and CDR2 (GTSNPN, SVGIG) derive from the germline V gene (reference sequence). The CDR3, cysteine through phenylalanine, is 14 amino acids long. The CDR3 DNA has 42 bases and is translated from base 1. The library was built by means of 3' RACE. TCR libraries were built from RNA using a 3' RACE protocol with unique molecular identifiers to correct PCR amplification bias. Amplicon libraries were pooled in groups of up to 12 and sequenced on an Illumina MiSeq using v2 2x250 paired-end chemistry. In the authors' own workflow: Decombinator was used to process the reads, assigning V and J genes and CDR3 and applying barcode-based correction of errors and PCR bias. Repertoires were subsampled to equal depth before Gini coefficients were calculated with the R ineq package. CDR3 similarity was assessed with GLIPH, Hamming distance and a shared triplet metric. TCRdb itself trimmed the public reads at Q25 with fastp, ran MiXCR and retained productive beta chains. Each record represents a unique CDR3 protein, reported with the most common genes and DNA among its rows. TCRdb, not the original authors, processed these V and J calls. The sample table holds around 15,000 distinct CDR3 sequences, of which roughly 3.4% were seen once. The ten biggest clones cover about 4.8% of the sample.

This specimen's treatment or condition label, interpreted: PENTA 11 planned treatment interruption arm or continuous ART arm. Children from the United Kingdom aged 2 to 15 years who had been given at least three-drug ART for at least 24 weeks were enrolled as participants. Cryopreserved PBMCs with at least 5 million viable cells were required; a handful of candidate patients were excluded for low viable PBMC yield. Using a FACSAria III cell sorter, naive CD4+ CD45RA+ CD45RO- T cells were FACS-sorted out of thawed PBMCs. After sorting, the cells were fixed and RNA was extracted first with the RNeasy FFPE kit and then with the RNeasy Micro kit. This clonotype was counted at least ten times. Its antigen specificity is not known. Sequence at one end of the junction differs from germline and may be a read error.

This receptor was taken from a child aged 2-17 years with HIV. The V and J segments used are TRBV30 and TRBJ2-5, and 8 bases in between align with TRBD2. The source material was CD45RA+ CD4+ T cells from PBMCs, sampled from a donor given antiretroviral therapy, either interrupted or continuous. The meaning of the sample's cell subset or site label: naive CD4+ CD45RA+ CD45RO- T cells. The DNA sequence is TGTGCCTGGAGTCTGCCGGGGGGGCGAGACACCCAGTACTTT. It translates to CAWSLPGGRDTQYF. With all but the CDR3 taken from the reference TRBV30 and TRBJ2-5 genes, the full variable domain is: SQTIHQWPATLVQPVGSPLSLECTVEGTSNPNLYWYRQAAGRGLQLLFYSVGIGQISSEVPQNLSASRPQDRQFILSSKKLLLSDSGFYLCAWSLPGGRDTQYFGPGTRLLVL.